This T cell receptor (beta chain) was documented in a study of blood T cell repertoires in COVID-19. Overall study: The United States, Italy and Spain were the sources of the acute and convalescent COVID-19 samples. In each case, the material was cDNA or gDNA derived from T cells, B-cell-depleted T cells, or PBMCs.

In the original processing: Estimation of nucleated cell counts relied on the amplification of reference gene primers. Assay used: immunoSEQ multiplex PCR; TCRdb lists only in-frame clones, some missing. V and J calls and clone size are copied from that table; D and trimming were computed from the DNA. The data hold some 140,000 clones, with approximately 77% observed a single time. Germline V lookup: CDR1 ENHRY, CDR2 SYGVKD. The CDR3 loop spans 15 amino acids. V was clipped by 0 bases and J by 0 bases, with 8 bases between them. The TCR comes from a man older than 75 with acute or convalescent COVID-19. The sample was peripheral blood. The V and J genes are TRBV10-3 and TRBJ1-2; D may be TRBD1 (6 bases). The CDR3 sequence is CAISESSGANYGYTF. The CDR3 DNA follows: TGTGCCATCAGTGAGTCGTCAGGGGCTAACTATGGCTACACCTTC.